These T cell receptor beta chains were read from a single sample in a study of blood T cell repertoires in COVID-19. The repertoire was sequenced with immunoSEQ multiplex PCR; TCRdb's copy has only in-frame clones and lacks some. In the table there are 100,000 to 150,000 clones, around 87% of which are singletons. Sequenced material: peripheral blood. All receptors derive from a man between 65 and 85 years old with active COVID-19. Both conserved end residues are part of each CDR3. The order of the fields is V gene, D gene, J gene, clone size, CDR3 DNA, CDR3 protein. The D gene is left open where the match is weak. Size is stated for part of the rows, as once, few or many counts, or as a class when the clone is expanded.

TRBV18	TRBD2	TRBJ2-7	.	TGTGCCAGCTCACCTACTAGCGGGAGTATCTACGAGCAGTACTTC	CASSPTSGSIYEQYF
TRBV6-4	.	TRBJ2-6	.	TGTGCCAGCAGTGGCCCGGGCTCTGGGGCCAACGTCCTGACTTTC	CASSGPGSGANVLTF
TRBV7-2	TRBD2	TRBJ2-5	.	TGTGCCAGCAGCTTTCAAGCGGGAGGGCAAGAGACCCAGTACTTC	CASSFQAGGQETQYF
TRBV5-1	TRBD2	TRBJ2-1	once	TGCGCCAGCAGCTTGGGACAGGGTGGACTAGCGGGATACAATGAGCAGTTCTTC	CASSLGQGGLAGYNEQFF
TRBV4-1	TRBD2	TRBJ2-1	.	TGCGCCAGCAGCCCTTTACTAGCGGGAGAGACTGAGCAGTTCTTC	CASSPLLAGETEQFF
TRBV11-2	.	TRBJ2-2	.	TGTGCCAGCAGCGAGGACGGGGAGCTGTTTTTT	CASSEDGELFF
TRBV5-5	TRBD1	TRBJ1-6	.	TGTGCCAGCAGATTAGAGGGGGCGGGTAATTCACCCCTCCACTTT	CASRLEGAGNSPLHF
TRBV3-1/TRBV3-2	.	TRBJ2-1	.	TGTGCCAGCAGCCAATCTGTTCCGGGGGAGCAGTTCTTC	CASSQSVPGEQFF
TRBV5-8	.	TRBJ1-4	.	TGTGCCAGCAGCCAAGACAGGACGATTCTGTTTTTT	CASSQDRTILFF
TRBV4-1	.	TRBJ2-3	.	TGCGCCAGCAGCCAAGGTCGAGGGAGGAAAGCAGATACGCAGTATTTT	CASSQGRGRKADTQYF
TRBV11-2	.	TRBJ2-7	.	TGTGCCAGCAGCTTAGTTGCAGGAGGGGCCTACGAGCAGTACTTC	CASSLVAGGAYEQYF
TRBV7-2	TRBD2	TRBJ2-7	.	TGTGCCAGCAGCTTAACGATAGCGGGAGCGAGAGAGCAGTACTTC	CASSLTIAGAREQYF